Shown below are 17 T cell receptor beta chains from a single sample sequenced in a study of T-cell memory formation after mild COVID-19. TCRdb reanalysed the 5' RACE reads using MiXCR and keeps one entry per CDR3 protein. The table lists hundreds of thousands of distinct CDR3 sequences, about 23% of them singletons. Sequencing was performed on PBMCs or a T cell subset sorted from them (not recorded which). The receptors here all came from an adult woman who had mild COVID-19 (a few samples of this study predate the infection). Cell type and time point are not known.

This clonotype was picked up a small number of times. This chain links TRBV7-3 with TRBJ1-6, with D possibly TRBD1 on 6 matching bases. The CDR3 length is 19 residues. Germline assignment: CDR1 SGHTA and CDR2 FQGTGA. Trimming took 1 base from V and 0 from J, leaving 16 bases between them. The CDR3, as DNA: TGTGCCAGCAGCTTAAGCGGTTGGACAGAGAGCTCCTATAATTCACCCCTCCACTTT. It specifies CASSLSGWTESSYNSPLHF.

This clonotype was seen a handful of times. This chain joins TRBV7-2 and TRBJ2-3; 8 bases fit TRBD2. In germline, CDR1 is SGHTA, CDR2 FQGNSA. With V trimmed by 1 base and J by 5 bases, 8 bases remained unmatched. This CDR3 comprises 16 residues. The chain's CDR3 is CASSLGSGTLRDTQYF. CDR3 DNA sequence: TGTGCCAGCAGCTTAGGTAGCGGGACCCTCAGAGATACGCAGTATTTT.

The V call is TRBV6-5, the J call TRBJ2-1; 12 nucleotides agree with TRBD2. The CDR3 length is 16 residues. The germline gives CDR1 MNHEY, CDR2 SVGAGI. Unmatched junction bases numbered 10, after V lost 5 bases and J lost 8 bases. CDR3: CASSLAGGRLGDEQFF. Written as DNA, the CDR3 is TGTGCCAGCAGTCTAGCGGGGGGGCGCCTTGGAGATGAGCAGTTCTTC.

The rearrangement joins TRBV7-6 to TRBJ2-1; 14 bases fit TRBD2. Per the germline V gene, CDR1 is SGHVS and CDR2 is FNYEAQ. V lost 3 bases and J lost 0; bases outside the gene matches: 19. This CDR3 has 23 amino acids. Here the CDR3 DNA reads TGTGCCAGCAGCTTCACCTCCACCCGGACTAGCGGGGGGCCGACCAGCTCCTACAATGAGCAGTTCTTC. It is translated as CASSFTSTRTSGGPTSSYNEQFF.

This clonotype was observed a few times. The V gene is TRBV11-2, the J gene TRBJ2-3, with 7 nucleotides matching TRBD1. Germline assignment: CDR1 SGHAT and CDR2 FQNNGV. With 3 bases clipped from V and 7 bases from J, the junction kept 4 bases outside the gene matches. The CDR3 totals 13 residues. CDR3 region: CASSLTGMNTQYF. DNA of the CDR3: TGTGCCAGCAGCTTGACAGGGATGAATACGCAGTATTTT.

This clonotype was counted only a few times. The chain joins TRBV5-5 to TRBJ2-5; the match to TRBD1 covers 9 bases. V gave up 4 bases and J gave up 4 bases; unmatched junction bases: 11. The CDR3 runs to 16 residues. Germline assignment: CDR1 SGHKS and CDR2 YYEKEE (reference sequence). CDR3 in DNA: TGTGCCAGCAGCGGGGGACAGGGAACATCGGCAGAGACCCAGTACTTC. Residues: CASSGGQGTSAETQYF.

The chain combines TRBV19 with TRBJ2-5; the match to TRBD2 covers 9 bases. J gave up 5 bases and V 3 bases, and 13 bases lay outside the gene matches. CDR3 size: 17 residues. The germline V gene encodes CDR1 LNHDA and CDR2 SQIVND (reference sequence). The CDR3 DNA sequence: TGTGCCAGTAGTATTGGACTCTTAGCGGGAGTAGGTGAGACCCAGTACTTC. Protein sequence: CASSIGLLAGVGETQYF.

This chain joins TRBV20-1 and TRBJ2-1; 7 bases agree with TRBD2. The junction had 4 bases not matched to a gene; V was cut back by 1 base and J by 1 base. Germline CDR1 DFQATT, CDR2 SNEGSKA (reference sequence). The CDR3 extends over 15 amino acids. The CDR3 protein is CSARGGGSSYNEQFF. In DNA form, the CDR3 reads TGCAGTGCTAGAGGCGGGGGATCGTCCTACAATGAGCAGTTCTTC.

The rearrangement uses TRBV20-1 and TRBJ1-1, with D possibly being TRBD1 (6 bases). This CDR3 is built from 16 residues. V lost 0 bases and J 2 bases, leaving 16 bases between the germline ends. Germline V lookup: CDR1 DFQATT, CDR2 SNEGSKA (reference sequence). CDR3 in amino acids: CSARDPRSGGNTEAFF. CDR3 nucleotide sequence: TGCAGTGCTAGAGATCCCCGCTCGGGGGGCAACACTGAAGCTTTCTTT.

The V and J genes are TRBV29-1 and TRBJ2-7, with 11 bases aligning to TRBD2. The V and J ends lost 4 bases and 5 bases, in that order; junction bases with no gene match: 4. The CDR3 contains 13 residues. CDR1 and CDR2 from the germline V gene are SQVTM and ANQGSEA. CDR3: CSVGTSGRNEQYF. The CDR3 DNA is TGCAGCGTTGGAACTAGCGGGAGAAACGAGCAGTACTTC.

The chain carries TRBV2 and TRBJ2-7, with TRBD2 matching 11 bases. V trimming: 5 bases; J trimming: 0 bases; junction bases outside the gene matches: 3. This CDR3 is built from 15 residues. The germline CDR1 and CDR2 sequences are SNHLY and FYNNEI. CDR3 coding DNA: TGTGCCAGCAGTATAGCGGGAGGGAGCTCCTACGAGCAGTACTTC. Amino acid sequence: CASSIAGGSSYEQYF.

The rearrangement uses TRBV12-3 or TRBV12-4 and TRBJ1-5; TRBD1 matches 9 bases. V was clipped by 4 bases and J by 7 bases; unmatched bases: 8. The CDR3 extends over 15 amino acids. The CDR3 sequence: CASSSTTGGRQPQHF. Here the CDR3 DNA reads TGTGCCAGCAGTTCCACTACAGGGGGCCGGCAGCCCCAGCATTTT.

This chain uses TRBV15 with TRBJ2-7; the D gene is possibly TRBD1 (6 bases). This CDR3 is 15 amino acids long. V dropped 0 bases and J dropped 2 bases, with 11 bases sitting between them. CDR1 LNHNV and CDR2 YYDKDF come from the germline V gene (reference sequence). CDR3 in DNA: TGTGCCACCAGCAGAGAGTCAGGGGAAGCCTACGAGCAGTACTTC. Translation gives CATSRESGEAYEQYF.

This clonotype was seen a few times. DNA for the CDR3: TGCGCCAGCAGGAAGCAGGGGAACACTGAAGCTTTCTTT. Encoded protein: CASRKQGNTEAFF. V gene TRBV5-1 combines with J gene TRBJ1-1; D may be TRBD1 (5 bases). Germline lookup yields CDR1 SGHRS and CDR2 YFSETQ. This CDR3 contains 13 residues. V lost 5 bases and J lost 1, with 9 bases in between.

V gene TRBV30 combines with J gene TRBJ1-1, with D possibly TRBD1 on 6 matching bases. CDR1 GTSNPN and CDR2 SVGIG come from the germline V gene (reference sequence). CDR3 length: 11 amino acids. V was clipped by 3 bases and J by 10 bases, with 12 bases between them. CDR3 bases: TGTGCCTGGAGCAGGGTCAGGGGAGCTTTCTTT. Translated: CAWSRVRGAFF.

The DNA for the CDR3 is TGTGCCAGCAGGCCAGGGGGCTCGGTCTACGAGCAGTACTTC. This encodes CASRPGGSVYEQYF. J is TRBJ2-7 and V is TRBV6-5; 8 bases align to TRBD1. V lost 6 bases and J lost 3; bases outside the gene matches: 7. CDR3 size: 14 residues. Germline V gene lookup returns CDR1 MNHEY and CDR2 SVGAGI.

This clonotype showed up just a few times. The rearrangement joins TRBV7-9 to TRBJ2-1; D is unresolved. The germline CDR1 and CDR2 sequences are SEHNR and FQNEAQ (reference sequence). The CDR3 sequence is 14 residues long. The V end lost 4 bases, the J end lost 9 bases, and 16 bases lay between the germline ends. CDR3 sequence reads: CASSSSTRSSEQFF. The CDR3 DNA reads TGTGCCAGCAGCTCAAGCACGAGATCTAGTGAGCAGTTCTTC. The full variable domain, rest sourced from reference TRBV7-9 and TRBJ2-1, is DTGVSQNPRHKITKRGQNVTFRCDPISEHNRLYWYRQTLGQGPEFLTYFQNEAQLEKSRLLSDRFSAERPKGSFSTLEIQRTEQGDSAMYLCASSSSTRSSEQFFGPGTRLTVL.